The 28 T cell receptor beta chains below all came from one sample that was sequenced in a study of cytomegalovirus exposure and HLA in healthy donors (dated by TCRdb to about 2017). Receptor libraries were prepared by the immunoSEQ multiplex PCR assay. A mixture of 60 forward primers for TCR Vbeta segments and 13 reverse primers for TCR Jbeta segments was used in the multiplex PCR. TCRdb holds this immuneACCESS table with in-frame rearrangements only. Some clones are missing; in checked studies, unresolved V genes explain under half, and the rest has no known cause. For this sample there are approximately 170,000 clones; roughly two thirds appear just once. The ten largest make up approximately 5.1% of the sample. Sequencing was carried out using PBMCs. The receptors were sampled from a woman younger than 30 in good health and CMV-seropositive.

The chain employs TRBV5-1 and TRBJ1-2; D may be TRBD1 (5 bases). CDR3 length: 14 amino acids. Germline CDR1 is SGHRS and CDR2 is YFSETQ. Trimming left V 0 bases short and J 6 bases short, with 12 bases between. This CDR3 reads CASSLAAGLDGYTF. Written as DNA, the CDR3 is TGCGCCAGCAGCTTGGCCGCAGGGCTCGATGGCTACACCTTC.

The chain couples TRBV10-3 to TRBJ2-2, with 7 bases fitting TRBD1. This CDR3 contains 13 residues. V gave up 3 bases and J gave up 6 bases; unmatched junction bases: 1. Germline V CDR1 and CDR2: ENHRY, SYGVKD. This CDR3 reads CAISETGAGELFF. Written as DNA, the CDR3 is TGTGCCATCAGTGAAACAGGGGCCGGGGAGCTGTTTTTT.

This clone was picked up one time. The chain couples TRBV29-1 to TRBJ1-1, with 10 bases matching TRBD1. The length of the CDR3 is 13 residues. Germline assignment: CDR1 SQVTM and CDR2 ANQGSEA. V dropped 7 bases and J dropped 6; count of bases not matched to a gene: 8. The CDR3 sequence is CSAQGQGLPEAFF. The DNA of the CDR3 is TGCAGCGCACAGGGACAGGGGCTCCCTGAAGCTTTCTTT.

V gene TRBV27 combines with J gene TRBJ2-1, with D perhaps TRBD1 (6 bases). This CDR3 has 12 amino acids. The germline V and J ends were trimmed by 2 bases and 9 bases, with 8 bases remaining between them. The V gene's germline CDR1 is MNHEY and CDR2 SMNVEV (reference sequence). CDR3 DNA: TGTGCCAGCAGTTTAACGGACAGTGAGCAGTTCTTC. It codes for CASSLTDSEQFF.

The sample holds a few counts of this clone. The chain employs TRBV9 and TRBJ1-5, with TRBD1 identical over 11 bases. The CDR3 extends over 14 amino acids. Germline assignment: CDR1 SGDLS and CDR2 YYNGEE. J gave up 7 bases and V 3 bases, and 3 bases lay outside the gene matches. CDR3 DNA: TGTGCCAGCAGCGGGACAGGGGGCCCCCAGCCCCAGCATTTT. Protein sequence: CASSGTGGPQPQHF.

This CDR3 reads CASSIYGGNTGELFF. As DNA, the CDR3 is TGTGCCAGTAGTATATACGGGGGGAACACCGGGGAGCTGTTTTTT. The chain couples TRBV19 to TRBJ2-2; D is perhaps TRBD2 (6 bases). This CDR3 has 15 amino acids. V was clipped by 2 bases and J by 1 base, with 8 bases between them. Germline CDR1 LNHDA, CDR2 SQIVND (reference sequence).

The chain has TRBV25-1 and TRBJ2-3, with a possible D match to TRBD1 (5 bases). Trimming shortened V by 4 bases and J by 5 bases, and 10 bases separated the two germline ends. Germline lookup yields CDR1 MGHDK and CDR2 SYGVNS. The CDR3 runs 13 residues. The DNA of the CDR3 is TGTGCCAGCAGTGGCCGACAGTTAGATACGCAGTATTTT. It translates to CASSGRQLDTQYF.

The chain joins TRBV11-2 to TRBJ1-5; the D gene is possibly TRBD1 (6 bases). The CDR3 sequence is 13 residues long. The germline gives CDR1 SGHAT, CDR2 FQNNGV. V lost 4 bases to trimming and J lost 3 bases, with 7 bases between them. The CDR3 coding sequence is TGTGCCAGCAGCTGGACAGCCAATCAGCCCCAGCATTTT. It codes for CASSWTANQPQHF.

Here the CDR3 DNA reads TGTGCCAGCAGTGGAGGCGGGGGCTTCACAGATACGCAGTATTTT. It translates to CASSGGGGFTDTQYF. The chain employs TRBV2 and TRBJ2-3; TRBD2 is a possible D gene (7 bases). This CDR3 has 15 amino acids. Trimming removed 4 bases at V and 2 bases at J, with 13 bases between. Germline CDR1 and CDR2: SNHLY and FYNNEI.

The chain recombines TRBV5-6 with TRBJ2-7, with 8 bases fitting TRBD1. The CDR3 covers 16 residues. Germline values: CDR1 SGHDT, CDR2 YYEEEE. V was clipped by 4 bases and J by 7 bases; unmatched bases: 16. In DNA form, the CDR3 reads TGTGCCAGCAGCGTGCGGACAGGGTCAGCCTACGGGGAGCAGTACTTC. It is translated as CASSVRTGSAYGEQYF.

The V gene is TRBV28, the J gene TRBJ2-4, with a possible D match to TRBD1 (5 bases). Germline lookup yields CDR1 MDHEN and CDR2 SYDVKM. This CDR3 is 14 amino acids long. Trimming cost V 3 bases and J 5 bases, with 11 bases left between them. In nucleotides, the CDR3 is TGTGCCAGCAGTTTCCGGACAAAAGAAAACATTCAGTACTTC. Translation gives CASSFRTKENIQYF.

The rearrangement uses TRBV4-1 and TRBJ2-1; TRBD1 matches 10 bases. With 7 bases clipped from V and 6 bases from J, the junction kept 9 bases outside the gene matches. CDR3 length: 15 amino acids. Germline V gene data show CDR1 as MGHRA and CDR2 as YSYEKL. The CDR3 region is CASTPGQGPINEQFF. CDR3 coding DNA: TGCGCCAGCACACCGGGACAGGGGCCCATCAATGAGCAGTTCTTC.

This clone was seen only a few times. The chain couples TRBV10-3 to TRBJ2-1; 11 bases match TRBD2. The CDR3 runs to 20 residues. V shed 4 bases and J 0 bases; nucleotides not matched to a gene: 14. Germline CDR1 is ENHRY and CDR2 is SYGVKD. The CDR3 coding sequence is TGTGCCATCAGTGGTTCCCAGCTAGCGGGGGGCCTTAGCTCCTACAATGAGCAGTTCTTC. Protein product: CAISGSQLAGGLSSYNEQFF.

This clone was counted a single time. The V and J genes are TRBV5-6 and TRBJ2-7, with D possibly matching TRBD1 (5 bases). V was trimmed by 1 base and J by 3 bases, leaving 11 bases between them. This CDR3 is 14 amino acids long. Looked up from germline, CDR1 is SGHDT and CDR2 is YYEEEE. The CDR3 DNA reads TGTGCCAGCAGCTTGACAGATAGGGGCTACGAGCAGTACTTC. Translation gives CASSLTDRGYEQYF.

This clone has just a few counts. The chain recombines TRBV2 with TRBJ2-1; 9 nucleotides align to TRBD1. This CDR3 region has 14 residues. Germline loops: CDR1 SNHLY, CDR2 FYNNEI. V lost 5 bases and J lost 6; bases outside the gene matches: 5. The CDR3 region has the DNA TGTGCCAGCAGTTCCGGGACAGGGCTCAATGAGCAGTTCTTC. Protein: CASSSGTGLNEQFF. The variable domain in full, with the rest retrieved from reference TRBV2 and TRBJ2-1, is EPEVTQTPSHQVTQMGQEVILRCVPISNHLYFYWYRQILGQKVEFLVSFYNNEISEKSEIFDDQFSVERPDGSNFTLKIRSTKLEDSAMYFCASSSGTGLNEQFFGPGTRLTVL.

A few counts support this clone. The gene calls are TRBV2 and TRBJ2-1, with 11 bases matching TRBD2. Losses at the gene ends were 6 bases for V and 5 bases for J; bases not matched to a gene: 9. CDR1 and CDR2 from the germline V gene are SNHLY and FYNNEI. The CDR3 is 16 amino acids. The CDR3 DNA follows: TGTGCCAGCAGGACGGCCACTAGCGGGGGTAACAATGAGCAGTTCTTC. This encodes CASRTATSGGNNEQFF.

Worth noting for this clone: Other nucleotide sequences from this sample produce the same CDR3. The CDR3 nucleotides read TGTGCCAGCAGTGGACAGGGCGGCAATCAGCCCCAGCATTTT. This gives the protein CASSGQGGNQPQHF. The chain has TRBV2 and TRBJ1-5; 7 positions match TRBD1. The J segment lost 2 bases and the V segment lost 4 bases, leaving 2 bases of the junction unmatched. CDR1 is SNHLY and CDR2 is FYNNEI in the germline V gene. CDR3 length equals 14 residues. Supplemented by reference TRBV2 and TRBJ1-5, the full variable domain reads EPEVTQTPSHQVTQMGQEVILRCVPISNHLYFYWYRQILGQKVEFLVSFYNNEISEKSEIFDDQFSVERPDGSNFTLKIRSTKLEDSAMYFCASSGQGGNQPQHFGDGTRLSIL.

This chain joins TRBV7-3 and TRBJ2-7; D unresolved. This CDR3 has 13 amino acids. Trimming removed 1 base at V and 8 bases at J, with 12 bases between. CDR1 is SGHTA, CDR2 FQGTGA, per germline. CDR3 nucleotides: TGTGCCAGCAGCTTAAATATAGATAGCAAGCAGTACTTC. Translation gives CASSLNIDSKQYF.

The chain is built from TRBV27 and TRBJ1-1; D uncertain. Germline lookup yields CDR1 MNHEY and CDR2 SMNVEV (reference sequence). The CDR3 extends over 13 amino acids. The V and J ends lost 5 bases and 1 base respectively, with 8 bases between them. The CDR3 protein is CASSDSKNTEAFF. The CDR3 DNA reads TGTGCCAGCAGTGACTCTAAGAACACTGAAGCTTTCTTT.

The gene calls are TRBV18 and TRBJ2-3, with 7 bases fitting TRBD1. This CDR3 has 15 residues. The germline CDR1 and CDR2 sequences are KGHSH and LQKENI. V lost 6 bases and J lost 2; bases outside the gene matches: 8. The CDR3 is CASSSRGGPTDTQYF. The CDR3 DNA follows: TGTGCCAGCTCTTCACGAGGGGGCCCCACAGATACGCAGTATTTT.

This chain uses TRBV5-4 with TRBJ2-1, with 12 bases lining up with TRBD2. This CDR3 region has 15 residues. Germline-derived CDR1 and CDR2 are SGHNT and YYREEE (reference sequence). Trimming cost V 4 bases and J 4 bases; bases outside gene matches: 3. This CDR3 reads CASSPSGGGYNEQFF. Written as DNA, the CDR3 is TGTGCCAGCAGCCCTAGCGGGGGGGGGTACAATGAGCAGTTCTTC.

V and J are TRBV7-2 and TRBJ2-7; 14 bases line up with TRBD2. The CDR3 is 18 residues long. J gave up 2 bases and V 4 bases, and 10 bases lay outside the gene matches. CDR1 and CDR2 (germline): SGHTA, FQGNSA. CDR3 sequence reads: CASSSRTSGGPKAYEQYF. In nucleotides, the CDR3 is TGTGCCAGCAGCTCCAGGACTAGCGGGGGGCCGAAGGCCTACGAGCAGTACTTC.

The chain carries TRBV11-2 and TRBJ1-1; D might be TRBD1 (6 bases). The CDR3 is 15 amino acids. CDR1 is SGHAT, CDR2 FQNNGV, per germline. Between the trimmed V and J ends, which lost 5 bases and 4 bases, there was a span of 17 bases. The CDR3 DNA reads as TGTGCCAGCAGCCCGCTGAGGGGGTTGAGCACTGAAGCTTTCTTT. Its protein product is CASSPLRGLSTEAFF.

The rearrangement joins TRBV21-1 to TRBJ2-7; the table's D call TRBD1 went unverified against the DNA. TRBV21-1 is assigned pseudogene status. The length of the CDR3 is 15 residues. CDR3 nucleotide sequence: TGTGCCAGCAGCATTATCGGGACAGTTTACTACGAGCAGTACTTC. This translates into CASSIIGTVYYEQYF.

The CDR3 spells CSGGGGEQFF. CDR3 nucleotide sequence: TGCAGTGGGGGGGGTGGTGAGCAGTTCTTC. V gene TRBV29-1 combines with J gene TRBJ2-1; 7 positions agree with TRBD2. Germline CDR1 reads SQVTM; CDR2 reads ANQGSEA. The CDR3 has 10 amino acids.

The CDR3 DNA reads as TGCAGCGTTGTCGGCCTAGCGGGGAGCTCCTACAATGAGCAGTTCTTC. It codes for CSVVGLAGSSYNEQFF. V is TRBV29-1 and J is TRBJ2-1; 9 bases map to TRBD2. The germline V gene encodes CDR1 SQVTM and CDR2 ANQGSEA. V lost 4 bases to trimming and J lost 0 bases; unmatched junction nucleotides: 7. The CDR3 has 16 amino acids.

The rearrangement links TRBV19 to TRBJ1-2; 10 nucleotides line up with TRBD1. The trim removed 9 bases at V and 8 bases at J, leaving 6 bases unmatched. Germline V gives CDR1 LNHDA, CDR2 SQIVND (reference sequence). The CDR3 consists of 12 residues. The CDR3 spells CASLTGGRGYTF. For the CDR3, the DNA is TGTGCCAGCCTGACAGGGGGCCGGGGCTACACCTTC.

This clone was counted once. J is TRBJ2-2 and V is TRBV5-1; the match to TRBD2 covers 11 bases. In germline, CDR1 is SGHRS, CDR2 YFSETQ. V lost 1 base to trimming and J lost 4 bases; unmatched junction nucleotides: 6. This CDR3 comprises 17 residues. The DNA of the CDR3 is TGCGCCAGCAGCTTGAGGGCTAGCGGGGGGCTCACCGGGGAGCTGTTTTTT. Its protein product is CASSLRASGGLTGELFF.